The rows below give T cell receptor beta chains drawn from one sample of a study of shared clonotypes between healthy human individuals. Sequencing was performed with immunoSEQ multiplex PCR; in TCRdb, only in-frame clones are kept and a portion is missing. The sample carries under 1,100,000 clones, about 76% recorded once. The sequenced material came from memory CD4+ T cells sorted from blood. Every receptor here comes from a man between 18 and 35 years old in good health. The CDR3 runs from the conserved cysteine through the conserved F or W.

V	J	CDR3
TRBV30	TRBJ1-2	CAWSHRGRSGYTF
TRBV7-6	TRBJ1-1	CASSLVVSQAMNTEAFF
TRBV14	TRBJ2-1	CASSQDEGGTSYNEQFF
TRBV5-8	TRBJ2-5	CASSLGAGGSETQYF
TRBV2	TRBJ1-4	CASRGGENEKLFF
TRBV5-1	TRBJ2-1	CASSLQGASNNEQFF
TRBV29-1	TRBJ2-7	CSVVGGSSYEQYF
TRBV28	TRBJ2-3	CASLGLPRGTQYF
TRBV5-1	TRBJ2-5	CASSLGTGRETQYF
TRBV2	TRBJ1-1	CASRISGGTEAFF